This is a list of T cell receptor beta chains from one sample in a study of early T cells in non-severe SARS-CoV-2 infection. TCRdb re-derived calls from the 5' RACE reads in MiXCR, one entry per CDR3 protein. Of some 77,000 distinct CDR3 sequences detected, 5% appear once; the ten largest clones hold less than 9.5%. Here the sequenced sample was whole blood, taken at baseline. These receptors all stem from an adult who was a healthcare worker with PCR-confirmed SARS-CoV-2 infection or an uninfected control (not recorded which). Each CDR3 is given with its conserved first and last residue. A D gene is named only where the DNA matches it firmly. Clone sizes are given selectively: once, few, many, or a class where the clone is expanded.

j_call clone_size v_call d_call cdr3_aa cdr3_nt
TRBJ1-2 few TRBV20-1 . CSARGGDLGYGYTF TGCAGTGCTAGAGGGGGGGACTTGGGCTATGGCTACACCTTC
TRBJ2-6 . TRBV3-1 . CASSQEDAGANVLTF TGTGCCAGCAGCCAGGAGGATGCTGGGGCCAACGTCCTGACTTTC
TRBJ1-2 many TRBV5-1 . CASSLDGGPNYGYTF TGCGCCAGCAGCTTGGATGGAGGGCCGAACTATGGCTACACCTTC
TRBJ1-1 few TRBV28 . CASTQPGKGEAFF TGTGCCAGCACCCAACCGGGGAAGGGTGAAGCTTTCTTT
TRBJ1-2 few TRBV27 . CASSLDFVGSYGYTF TGTGCCAGCAGTTTAGATTTTGTGGGCAGTTATGGCTACACCTTC
TRBJ1-3 . TRBV5-1 . CASSLVSDSGNTIYF TGCGCCAGCAGCTTGGTTTCAGACTCTGGAAACACCATATATTTT
TRBJ2-1 many TRBV7-9 TRBD2 CASSPRRLAGAINEQFF TGTGCCAGCAGCCCCCGTCGACTAGCGGGAGCGATCAATGAGCAGTTCTTC
TRBJ1-2 many TRBV30 . CAWTEGHYGYTF TGTGCCTGGACGGAGGGGCACTATGGCTACACCTTC
TRBJ2-7 . TRBV18 . CASSPPGNEQYF TGTGCCAGCTCACCACCGGGCAACGAGCAGTACTTC
TRBJ2-1 many TRBV24-1 TRBD2 CATTPSGPSYNEQFF TGTGCCACCACTCCTAGCGGACCCTCCTACAATGAGCAGTTCTTC
TRBJ2-1 . TRBV20-1 TRBD1 CSARDRAYLDEQFF TGCAGTGCAAGGGACAGGGCGTATCTCGATGAGCAGTTCTTC
TRBJ2-4 . TRBV28 . CASSVGGGFEYF TGTGCCAGCTCCGTCGGGGGTGGTTTCGAGTACTTC
TRBJ2-3 many TRBV4-1 . CASSQPPLKERGDTDTQYF TGCGCCAGCAGCCAACCCCCCCTGAAGGAGCGTGGGGACACAGATACGCAGTATTTT
TRBJ1-3 . TRBV6-5 . CASSWGRGNTIYF TGTGCCAGCAGTTGGGGACGGGGAAACACCATATATTTT
TRBJ1-2 few TRBV2 . CASSEARTLYGYTF TGTGCCAGCAGTGAGGCGCGGACTCTCTATGGCTACACCTTC
TRBJ2-7 many TRBV5-1 TRBD1 CASSPYPGRGLYEQYF TGCGCCAGCAGCCCCTACCCGGGCAGGGGGCTCTACGAGCAGTACTTC
TRBJ2-1 many TRBV7-6 . CASSLASDPPTNEQFF TGTGCCAGCAGCTTAGCGTCTGACCCACCAACGAATGAGCAGTTCTTC
TRBJ2-6 many TRBV28 . CASSLSSSGANVLTF TGTGCCAGCAGTTTATCCAGCTCTGGGGCCAACGTCCTGACTTTC
TRBJ2-3 . TRBV28 TRBD2 CASSFASGGTDTQYF TGTGCCAGCAGTTTTGCTAGCGGGGGCACAGATACGCAGTATTTT
TRBJ2-5 few TRBV20-1 . CSATPAGRFQETQYF TGCAGTGCTACCCCAGCCGGCCGGTTTCAAGAGACCCAGTACTTC
TRBJ2-1 few TRBV20-1 . CSARPGGSNEQFF TGCAGTGCTCGCCCAGGAGGGAGCAATGAGCAGTTCTTC
TRBJ1-4 many TRBV29-1 . CSVDQGPSLFF TGCAGCGTTGATCAGGGACCTTCGCTGTTTTTT
TRBJ2-1 many TRBV12-3/TRBV12-4 . CASSVGRDPIGEQFF TGTGCCAGCAGTGTGGGACGGGACCCGATCGGCGAGCAGTTCTTC
TRBJ1-1 many TRBV2 . CASRARGEAFF TGTGCCAGCAGGGCAAGGGGCGAAGCTTTCTTT
TRBJ1-5 few TRBV6-5 . CASSLDGNQPQHF TGTGCCAGCAGCCTGGATGGCAATCAGCCCCAGCATTTT
TRBJ2-7 many TRBV20-1 . CSARDRTEQYEQYF TGCAGTGCTAGAGATAGGACAGAACAATACGAGCAGTACTTC
TRBJ1-2 few TRBV27 . CASSLKPNGYGYTF TGTGCCAGCAGTTTAAAACCCAACGGCTATGGCTACACCTTC
TRBJ1-5 many TRBV7-2 . CASSSAGNQPQHF TGTGCCAGCAGCTCCGCGGGGAATCAGCCCCAGCATTTT
TRBJ1-1 many TRBV27 . CASSPWTTREAFF TGTGCCAGCAGTCCATGGACAACCCGTGAAGCTTTCTTT
TRBJ1-4 few TRBV15 . CATRKGRANEKLFF TGTGCCACTCGTAAGGGGCGGGCTAATGAAAAACTGTTTTTT
TRBJ2-1 . TRBV7-6 TRBD1 CASSRPRDRGGVEQFF TGTGCCAGCAGTCGACCCCGGGACAGGGGAGGAGTTGAGCAGTTCTTC
TRBJ2-7 . TRBV28 TRBD2 CASNLAGGVEQYF TGTGCCAGCAACCTAGCGGGAGGTGTTGAGCAGTACTTC
TRBJ2-1 . TRBV30 TRBD2 CAWRGGYSYNEQFF TGTGCCTGGAGGGGAGGGTACTCCTACAATGAGCAGTTCTTC
TRBJ2-6 . TRBV2 . CASSPVISGANVLTF TGTGCCAGCAGCCCCGTCATCTCTGGGGCCAACGTCCTGACTTTC
TRBJ1-1 many TRBV18 . CASSPPESAEAFF TGTGCCAGCTCACCCCCCGAGTCAGCTGAAGCTTTCTTT
TRBJ2-1 many TRBV7-8 . CASSLMVSSNEQFF TGTGCCAGCAGCTTAATGGTTAGCTCTAATGAGCAGTTCTTC
TRBJ2-2 few TRBV18 TRBD2 CASSSTSGSGGELFF TGTGCCAGCTCGTCCACTAGCGGGAGTGGCGGGGAGCTGTTTTTT
TRBJ1-2 many TRBV29-1 TRBD1 CSVGGGQGGNYGYTF TGCAGCGTTGGCGGAGGACAGGGGGGAAACTATGGCTACACCTTC
TRBJ1-1 few TRBV7-9 . CASSLRDGKNTEAFF TGTGCCAGCAGCTTAAGGGACGGGAAGAACACTGAAGCTTTCTTT
TRBJ2-1 few TRBV20-1 . CSAPPGRGYNEQFF TGCAGTGCACCTCCGGGCCGGGGTTACAATGAGCAGTTCTTC
TRBJ2-1 few TRBV19 . CASSTAEDSSYNEQFF TGTGCCAGTAGTACCGCCGAGGACAGCTCCTACAATGAGCAGTTCTTC
TRBJ2-5 . TRBV4-1 TRBD2 CASSQARGTSQETQYF TGCGCCAGCAGCCAGGCCCGAGGGACTAGCCAAGAGACCCAGTACTTC
TRBJ2-3 . TRBV11-2 . CASSETRGADTQYF TGTGCCAGCAGCGAGACCAGGGGAGCAGATACGCAGTATTTT
TRBJ2-2 . TRBV5-1 . CASSAGQTTSTGELFF TGCGCCAGCAGCGCGGGACAGACGACTAGCACCGGGGAGCTGTTTTTT
TRBJ2-2 many TRBV7-2 . CASSLAWGGELFF TGTGCCAGCAGCTTAGCCTGGGGCGGGGAGCTGTTTTTT
TRBJ2-1 few TRBV7-2 . CASRGFSYNEQFF TGTGCCAGCAGGGGTTTCTCCTACAATGAGCAGTTCTTC